The 10 T cell receptor beta chains presented below share a single source sample, sequenced in a study of blood T cells in healthy people across ages (dated by TCRdb to 2013 to 2016). To prepare the library, 5' RACE was applied. The instrument was an Illumina HiSeq 2500. A second PCR of roughly 7 to 11 cycles was performed with a sample-barcoded 5' primer and a J-beta primer mix. TCRdb reanalyzed the raw reads on its own, using fastp at Q25 for trimming and MiXCR for clone calling, and kept in-frame beta chains. Every entry covers one CDR3 protein and lists the most common genes and DNA from its rows. The sample table holds 850,000 to 1,000,000 distinct CDR3 sequences, of which roughly 50% were seen once. The top ten hold over 20% of the sample. The specimen was blood. Every receptor here comes from a woman aged 55-69 years in good health.

This clonotype was recorded a few times. The V and J genes are TRBV6-1 and TRBJ2-7; 9 bases agree with TRBD1. The germline V gene has CDR1 MNHNS and CDR2 SASEGT. This CDR3 contains 13 residues. V was clipped by 3 bases and J by 6 bases; unmatched bases: 3. The CDR3 DNA sequence: TGTGCCAGCAGTGAGGACAGGGGAGGCGAGCAGTACTTC. It specifies CASSEDRGGEQYF.

The rearrangement links TRBV29-1 to TRBJ1-6; D is undetermined. Germline V gives CDR1 SQVTM, CDR2 ANQGSEA. V lost 7 bases and J 0 bases, leaving 16 bases between the germline ends. This CDR3 has 16 amino acids. The CDR3 nucleotides are TGCAGCGCCGAGGGCAGCCTGAGCTCCTATAATTCACCCCTCCACTTT. This encodes CSAEGSLSSYNSPLHF.

The gene calls are TRBV7-3 and TRBJ2-7; TRBD1 agrees at 7 bases. The tail of the sequence fits TRBJ2-4 better, so the J call may be wrong. The length of the CDR3 is 14 residues. In germline, CDR1 is SGHTA, CDR2 FQGTGA. This CDR3 is CASSRGQIWDIQYF. The CDR3 nucleotides are TGTGCCAGCAGCCGGGGACAGATCTGGGACATTCAGTACTTC.

This clonotype was seen a handful of times. V and J are TRBV20-1 and TRBJ2-3; D may be TRBD2 (6 bases). The CDR3 consists of 15 residues. The ends were cut back, 6 bases at V and 4 bases at J, with 20 bases in the middle. CDR1 and CDR2 (germline): DFQATT, SNEGSKA (reference sequence). DNA for the CDR3: TGCAGTGCGGATGGGACTCCGGGGAAGGCAGATACGCAGTATTTT. Protein sequence: CSADGTPGKADTQYF.

V and J are TRBV7-2 and TRBJ1-3, with D hard to call. The ends were cut back, 1 base at V and 6 bases at J, with 4 bases in the middle. CDR1 SGHTA and CDR2 FQGNSA come from the germline V gene. The CDR3 covers 12 residues. Here the CDR3 DNA reads TGTGCCAGCAGCTTAGTCACAAACACCATATATTTT. The encoded protein is CASSLVTNTIYF.

The chain uses TRBV5-1 and TRBJ2-1, with D maybe TRBD1 (5 bases). From germline, CDR1 is SGHRS and CDR2 YFSETQ. This CDR3 has 14 amino acids. V gave up 4 bases and J gave up 5 bases, with 13 bases separating them. CDR3 sequence: CASSPDSLNNEQFF. The CDR3 DNA reads TGCGCCAGCAGCCCTGACAGCCTAAACAATGAGCAGTTCTTC.

In its sample, this clonotype was seen once. The chain employs TRBV20-1 and TRBJ1-6, with 12 nucleotides matching TRBD1. V was clipped by 3 bases and J by 8 bases; unmatched bases: 5. Germline V CDR1 and CDR2: DFQATT, SNEGSKA (reference sequence). This CDR3 has 15 amino acids. The CDR3 loop is CSASPGTGGDSPLHF. The CDR3 DNA follows: TGCAGTGCTAGTCCCGGGACAGGGGGCGATTCACCCCTCCACTTT.

The chain combines TRBV29-1 with TRBJ1-2, with TRBD1 as a possible D gene (5 bases). The CDR3 sequence is 13 residues long. Looked up from germline, CDR1 is SQVTM and CDR2 is ANQGSEA. The V gene lost 5 bases and the J gene lost 1 base, with 11 bases spanning the gap. The DNA for the CDR3 is TGCAGCGTTACCACGACAGTTAACTATGGCTACACCTTC. Translating gives CSVTTTVNYGYTF.

The rearrangement joins TRBV24-1 to TRBJ2-7, with no clear D. The V gene's germline CDR1 is KGHDR and CDR2 SFDVKD. The V gene lost 4 bases and the J gene lost 3 bases, with 15 bases spanning the gap. The CDR3 spans 15 residues. The CDR3 reads CATSEGDKGYYEQYF. For the CDR3, the DNA is TGTGCCACCAGTGAGGGCGACAAGGGATACTACGAGCAGTACTTC.

The V call is TRBV5-8, the J call TRBJ2-5; 8 positions match TRBD1. Judging by the DNA end, TRBJ2-7 fits better; the J call may be wrong. CDR3 length: 15 residues. The germline V gene encodes CDR1 SGHTS and CDR2 YDEGEE. CDR3 in amino acids: CASSLYGTGHYEQYF. The CDR3 bases are TGTGCCAGCAGCTTGTACGGGACAGGTCACTACGAGCAGTACTTC.